This TCR beta chain was recovered during a study of blood T cells in healthy people across ages. Study-level points and caveats: Both higher diversity and more naive CD4+ cells marked long-lived donors when set against aged donors. Estimated diversity across one million T cells was deemed an underestimate.

With respect to this clonotype: Its antigen is undetermined. Relative to the germline gene, one junction end is altered; a read error may explain this.

Roughly 10 milliliters of peripheral blood were drawn from each donor. Through a sample-barcoded 5' primer and a J-beta primer mix, a second PCR was run for roughly 6 to 12 cycles. TCRdb reprocessed the 5' RACE reads with MiXCR, giving one entry per CDR3 protein. The sample holds roughly 1.5 million distinct CDR3 sequences, approximately 43% seen once. Germline V gives CDR1 MNHEY, CDR2 SVGAGI. This CDR3 spans 16 amino acids. The sample was blood. This TCR derives from a woman under 30 in good health. V usage is TRBV6-5 and J usage is TRBJ2-2; D unresolved. CDR3 DNA sequence: TGTGCCGGCAGTTACTTTCACAGTCTGAACACCGGGGAGCTGTTTTTT. Amino acids: CAGSYFHSLNTGELFF.